The 2 T cell receptor beta chains listed next were all sequenced from one sample in a study of T cell responses to AZD1222 COVID-19 vaccine. The protocol was immunoSEQ multiplex PCR, while the TCRdb copy is restricted to in-frame clones and leaves out a portion. The top ten clones hold around 5.4% of a sample with approximately 150,000 clones, about 92% of them seen once. This specimen consisted of peripheral blood, obtained on day 0 of AZD1222 vaccination. These receptors were taken from an adult in good health.

This chain connects TRBV5-1 to TRBJ2-2, with 8 bases lining up with TRBD2. This CDR3 has 15 residues. CDR1 is SGHRS, CDR2 YFSETQ, per germline. J lost 3 bases, V lost 3 bases, and 4 bases had no gene match. CDR3 DNA sequence: TGCGCCAGCAGCTCCGTAGCGGGGTACACCGGGGAGCTGTTTTTT. Its translation is CASSSVAGYTGELFF.

This rearrangement joins TRBV7-9 to TRBJ1-4; 8 bases align to TRBD1. CDR1 is SEHNR, CDR2 FQNEAQ, per germline (reference sequence). V trimming: 5 bases; J trimming: 5 bases; junction bases outside the gene matches: 7. The CDR3 loop spans 15 amino acids. The CDR3 DNA follows: TGTGCCAGCAGCGGGGGGACAGGCTCAAATGAAAAACTGTTTTTT. It translates to CASSGGTGSNEKLFF.